This TCR beta chain was identified in a study of cytomegalovirus exposure and HLA in healthy donors. In the study overall: An earlier analysis identified 120 million or so unique TCR beta sequences in about 179 million T cells.

Study-level findings and limits: Data from an earlier analysis indicated that most TCR beta V segments were productive either about 90% or about 30% of the time. It was assumed in the presence/absence analyses that sequencing depth was roughly uniform across donors.

PCR employed 60 Vbeta and 13 Jbeta primers. This table comes from immunoSEQ multiplex PCR, and its TCRdb copy is limited to in-frame clones, with some not included. This sample carries some 180,000 clones, roughly 77% of them seen once, and the ten largest clones take roughly 2%. The germline V and J ends were trimmed by 2 bases and 0 bases, with 8 bases remaining between them. The CDR3 loop spans 14 amino acids. Germline V gene sequence: CDR1 LNHNV, CDR2 YYDKDF (reference sequence). The study sampled nominally healthy donors, though unrecorded immune exposures were likely. Remarks on this clone: Its antigen is as yet unknown.

This sequence was found in a woman aged 30 to 39 in good health and CMV-seronegative. V is TRBV15 and J is TRBJ2-7, with D perhaps matching TRBD1 (6 bases). Sequencing used PBMCs. CDR3 in amino acids: CATSRQGTSYEQYF. The CDR3 coding sequence is TGTGCCACCAGCAGACAGGGGACCTCCTACGAGCAGTACTTC.